A single sample gave rise to the 22 T cell receptor beta chains below, sequenced in a study of blood T cell repertoires in COVID-19. Sequenced by immunoSEQ multiplex PCR; TCRdb stores in-frame clones only, minus some. The sample holds 70,000 to 95,000 clones; roughly 92% are singletons and the top ten take roughly 6.4%. What was sequenced was peripheral blood. All receptors derive from a woman aged 55-69 years with active COVID-19.

This clone occurred once. J is TRBJ2-5 and V is TRBV5-5; 11 positions agree with TRBD1. CDR1 and CDR2 from the germline V gene are SGHKS and YYEKEE (reference sequence). The CDR3 is 16 residues long. V dropped 4 bases and J dropped 3; count of bases not matched to a gene: 8. CDR3 nucleotides: TGTGCCAGCAGCAGACGGGACAGGGGGATGGAAGAGACCCAGTACTTC. Residues: CASSRRDRGMEETQYF.

J is TRBJ1-6 and V is TRBV28; 8 bases align to TRBD1. This CDR3 contains 16 residues. Per the germline V gene, CDR1 is MDHEN and CDR2 is SYDVKM. With 5 bases clipped from V and 10 bases from J, the junction kept 13 bases outside the gene matches. The CDR3 loop is CASSPRTGPSGSPLHF. Here the CDR3 DNA reads TGTGCCAGCAGTCCAAGGACAGGGCCGTCGGGATCACCCCTCCACTTT.

V gene TRBV27 combines with J gene TRBJ2-7, with TRBD1 identical over 12 bases. The junction had 6 bases not matched to a gene; V was cut back by 5 bases and J by 4 bases. Germline CDR1 MNHEY, CDR2 SMNVEV (reference sequence). This CDR3 contains 15 residues. The CDR3 DNA follows: TGTGCCAGCAGTCTTGGGACAGGGGGCTTATACGAGCAGTACTTC. Protein sequence: CASSLGTGGLYEQYF.

The V gene is TRBV5-1, the J gene TRBJ2-5; 9 nucleotides agree with TRBD1. The V and J ends lost 0 bases and 5 bases, in that order; junction bases with no gene match: 5. This CDR3 has 15 amino acids. Germline V gene sequence: CDR1 SGHRS, CDR2 YFSETQ. CDR3 amino acids: CASSLETGGGETQYF. The CDR3 bases are TGCGCCAGCAGCTTGGAAACAGGGGGCGGGGAGACCCAGTACTTC.

This clone showed up just once. The chain carries TRBV5-8 and TRBJ1-4; TRBD1 aligns across 8 bases. With 4 bases clipped from V and 2 bases from J, the junction kept 10 bases outside the gene matches. The germline V gene encodes CDR1 SGHTS and CDR2 YDEGEE. The CDR3 runs 17 residues. The CDR3 loop reads CASSPGTGTWTNEKLFF. The CDR3 coding sequence is TGTGCCAGCAGCCCCGGGACAGGAACTTGGACTAATGAAAAACTGTTTTTT.

As DNA, the CDR3 is TGTGCCAGCAGCAGGACAGAGAACACTGAAGCTTTCTTT. This sequence encodes CASSRTENTEAFF. V and J are TRBV14 and TRBJ1-1; TRBD1 might be the D (6 bases). The V gene lost 5 bases and the J gene lost 1 base, with 8 bases spanning the gap. This CDR3 contains 13 residues. Germline V gene lookup returns CDR1 SGHDN and CDR2 FVKESK.

The chain is built from TRBV6-2 or TRBV6-3 and TRBJ1-6; D may be TRBD1 (6 bases). The CDR3 contains 15 residues. CDR1 MNHEY and CDR2 SVGEGT come from the germline V gene. Trimming removed 2 bases at V and 9 bases at J, with 14 bases between. The CDR3 DNA reads TGTGCCAGCAGTTACGCCCAGGGGTTTGCTTCACCCCTCCACTTT. Its protein is CASSYAQGFASPLHF.

The rearrangement uses TRBV28 and TRBJ2-2; D not certain. CDR3 size: 12 residues. Germline V gene sequence: CDR1 MDHEN, CDR2 SYDVKM. Deletions cut 6 bases from V and 0 bases from J, with 2 bases between. CDR3 protein: CASSTNTGELFF. CDR3 sequence (DNA): TGTGCCAGCAGCACGAACACCGGGGAGCTGTTTTTT.

As to this clone: At the DNA level, this CDR3 is encoded by other sequences in the same sample as well. V usage is TRBV9 and J usage is TRBJ1-3; possibly TRBD1 for D (5 bases). V was clipped by 0 bases and J by 0 bases, with 13 bases between them. The CDR3 sequence is 17 residues long. CDR1 and CDR2 from the germline V gene are SGDLS and YYNGEE. The CDR3 here is CASSVAKGPSSGNTIYF. The CDR3 DNA sequence: TGTGCCAGCAGCGTAGCTAAGGGGCCGTCCTCTGGAAACACCATATATTTT.

The J gene is TRBJ1-2, the V gene TRBV4-3; D is possibly TRBD1 (6 bases). Trimming took off 4 bases at V and 2 bases at J, with 17 bases between the two ends. CDR1 LGHNA and CDR2 YSLEER come from the germline V gene. The CDR3 consists of 16 residues. The chain's CDR3 is CASSPPEHGGNYGYTF. For the CDR3, the DNA is TGCGCCAGCAGCCCTCCGGAACATGGGGGCAACTATGGCTACACCTTC.

V and J are TRBV7-2 and TRBJ2-1, with D maybe TRBD2 (7 bases). Trimming shortened V by 2 bases and J by 13 bases, and 18 bases separated the two germline ends. CDR3 size: 14 residues. CDR1 and CDR2 (germline): SGHTA, FQGNSA. CDR3 loop: CASSLTGGPTQQFF. CDR3 DNA: TGTGCCAGCAGCTTAACGGGGGGCCCCACCCAACAGTTCTTC.

The chain joins TRBV7-9 to TRBJ2-2, with D tentatively TRBD1 (5 bases). Trimming removed 4 bases at V and 1 base at J, with 13 bases between. CDR3 length: 16 amino acids. From germline, CDR1 is SEHNR and CDR2 FQNEAQ (reference sequence). The CDR3 DNA is TGTGCCAGCAGCTCAAACAGGCAAATGAACACCGGGGAGCTGTTTTTT. Translating it yields CASSSNRQMNTGELFF.

The chain combines TRBV4-3 with TRBJ2-3; TRBD2 matches at 11 bases. The germline V gene encodes CDR1 LGHNA and CDR2 YSLEER. The V segment lost 0 bases and the J segment 5 bases; nucleotides outside the gene matches: 4. This CDR3 contains 16 residues. The CDR3 DNA follows: TGCGCCAGCAGCCAAGACCTAGCGGGGGGCCAAGATACGCAGTATTTT. It translates to CASSQDLAGGQDTQYF.

The chain couples TRBV10-3 to TRBJ1-4, with 8 bases fitting TRBD1. The CDR3 is 13 amino acids. The ends lost 4 bases at V and 6 bases at J; junction bases unmatched: 1. Germline assignment: CDR1 ENHRY and CDR2 SYGVKD. The CDR3 spells CAISVDRDEKLFF. The CDR3 DNA follows: TGTGCCATCAGTGTGGACAGGGATGAAAAACTGTTTTTT.

In this sample, this clone turned up once. DNA for the CDR3: TGTGCCTGGAGTAGTCGGGGAACAACTAATGAAAAACTGTTTTTT. Its protein is CAWSSRGTTNEKLFF. The gene calls are TRBV30 and TRBJ1-4; D uncertain. V was cut by 2 bases and J by 0 bases, with 10 bases left in between. This CDR3 has 15 amino acids. Germline CDR1 GTSNPN, CDR2 SVGIG (reference sequence).

This clone was seen just once. The chain is built from TRBV24-1 and TRBJ1-2; TRBD1 is a possible D gene (6 bases). Trimming removed 4 bases from V and 5 bases from J, with 16 bases in between. CDR1 and CDR2 (germline): KGHDR, SFDVKD. CDR3 length: 15 amino acids. In DNA form, the CDR3 reads TGTGCCACCAGTGACTCGACCGGGACATCTTATGGCTACACCTTC. Residues: CATSDSTGTSYGYTF.

The J gene is TRBJ2-5, the V gene TRBV7-9; tentatively, D is TRBD1 (5 bases). Germline V lookup: CDR1 SEHNR, CDR2 FQNEAQ (reference sequence). V lost 5 bases, J lost 5 bases, and 27 bases lay in between. The CDR3 consists of 18 residues. CDR3 amino acids: CASSQLKRQLGNKETQYF. CDR3 sequence (DNA): TGTGCCAGCAGCCAGCTCAAACGACAGCTAGGGAATAAGGAGACCCAGTACTTC.

The rearrangement links TRBV6-1 to TRBJ2-7; tentative D call: TRBD1 (5 bases). Trimming took 3 bases from V and 7 from J, leaving 16 bases between them. The CDR3 consists of 14 residues. Looked up from germline, CDR1 is MNHNS and CDR2 is SASEGT. The CDR3 DNA sequence: TGTGCCAGCAGTGATCAGGCAGGGTCGAGTGAGCAGTACTTC. Amino acids: CASSDQAGSSEQYF.

This clone was recorded a few times. V gene TRBV19 combines with J gene TRBJ2-1; D may be TRBD1 (6 bases). The CDR3 runs to 16 residues. From germline, CDR1 is LNHDA and CDR2 SQIVND (reference sequence). V was trimmed by 2 bases and J by 5 bases, leaving 16 bases between them. The CDR3 reads CASSINRVSVDNEQFF. The CDR3 DNA is TGTGCCAGTAGTATAAACAGGGTTAGCGTCGACAATGAGCAGTTCTTC.

V is TRBV10-3 and J is TRBJ2-7; D possibly corresponds to TRBD1 (6 bases). The V gene lost 1 base and the J gene lost 3 bases, with 16 bases spanning the gap. CDR1 is ENHRY, CDR2 SYGVKD, per germline. The CDR3 extends over 16 amino acids. CDR3 coding DNA: TGTGCCATCAGTGAGTTTACAGGGTTGAGGGGCTACGAGCAGTACTTC. Protein: CAISEFTGLRGYEQYF.

V usage is TRBV5-1 and J usage is TRBJ2-2, with 9 bases lining up with TRBD2. The CDR3 contains 15 residues. V lost 6 bases and J lost 5; bases outside the gene matches: 8. In germline, CDR1 is SGHRS, CDR2 YFSETQ. In DNA, the CDR3 is TGCGCCAGCACTCCGGCGGGGGGGCGTACCGGGGAGCTGTTTTTT. It encodes CASTPAGGRTGELFF.

The gene calls are TRBV3-1 (or the pseudogene TRBV3-2) and TRBJ2-1; 7 bases are shared with TRBD2. V gave up 0 bases and J gave up 2 bases; unmatched junction bases: 13. CDR1 is LGHDT and CDR2 is YNNKEL in the germline V gene (reference sequence). This CDR3 is built from 19 residues. The CDR3 nucleotides read TGTGCCAGCAGCCAAGAGTTGGGTCGGGGAAGCGGGACCTACAATGAGCAGTTCTTC. Translation: CASSQELGRGSGTYNEQFF.